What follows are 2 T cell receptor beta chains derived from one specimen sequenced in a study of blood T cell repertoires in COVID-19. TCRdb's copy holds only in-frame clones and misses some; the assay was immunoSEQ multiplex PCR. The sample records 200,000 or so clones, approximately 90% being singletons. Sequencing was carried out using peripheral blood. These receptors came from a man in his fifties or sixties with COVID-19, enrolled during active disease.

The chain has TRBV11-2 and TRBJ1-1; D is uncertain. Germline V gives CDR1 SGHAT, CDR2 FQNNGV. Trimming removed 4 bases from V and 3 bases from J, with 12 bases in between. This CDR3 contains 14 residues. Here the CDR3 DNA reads TGTGCCAGCAGCTCCACCAGCGGGGACACTGAAGCTTTCTTT. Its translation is CASSSTSGDTEAFF.

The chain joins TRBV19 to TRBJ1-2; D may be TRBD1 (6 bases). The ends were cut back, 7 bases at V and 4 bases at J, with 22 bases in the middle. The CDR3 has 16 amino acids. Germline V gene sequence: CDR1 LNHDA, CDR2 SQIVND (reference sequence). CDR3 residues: CASTPMGGPGIYGYTF. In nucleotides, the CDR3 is TGTGCCAGTACCCCAATGGGGGGGCCCGGGATCTATGGCTACACCTTC.